These T cell receptor beta chains were read from a single sample in a study of T cell responses to AZD1222 COVID-19 vaccine. TCRdb's copy holds only in-frame clones and misses some; the assay was immunoSEQ multiplex PCR. Of approximately 83,000 clones listed, around nine tenths are singletons. The input for sequencing was peripheral blood, taken on day 0 of MenACWY control vaccination. The receptor source for this set is an adult in good health. CDR3s include the opening cysteine and the closing phenylalanine or tryptophan. The order of the fields is V gene, J gene, D gene, clone size, CDR3 protein, CDR3 DNA. A D gene is named only where the DNA matches it firmly. Not every row has a clone size; where given, it reads once, few, many or a size class.

v_call: TRBV28
j_call: TRBJ1-1
d_call: .
clone_size: .
cdr3_aa: CASKNRGSNTEAFF
cdr3_nt: TGTGCCAGCAAAAACCGGGGGTCCAACACTGAAGCTTTCTTT

v_call: TRBV7-9
j_call: TRBJ2-1
d_call: TRBD2
clone_size: .
cdr3_aa: CASSPGWGLAGVNEQFF
cdr3_nt: TGTGCCAGCAGCCCCGGGTGGGGACTAGCGGGAGTTAATGAGCAGTTCTTC

v_call: TRBV6-2/TRBV6-3
j_call: TRBJ1-2
d_call: TRBD1
clone_size: .
cdr3_aa: CASSHKRDRDGYTF
cdr3_nt: TGTGCCAGCAGTCACAAACGGGACAGGGATGGCTACACCTTC

v_call: TRBV7-9
j_call: TRBJ2-2
d_call: .
clone_size: .
cdr3_aa: CASSLGGLTGELFF
cdr3_nt: TGTGCCAGCAGCTTGGGGGGCCTGACCGGGGAGCTGTTTTTT

v_call: TRBV7-2
j_call: TRBJ2-2
d_call: .
clone_size: .
cdr3_aa: CASGPGASPGTGELFF
cdr3_nt: TGTGCCAGCGGCCCGGGGGCCTCACCCGGCACCGGGGAGCTGTTTTTT

v_call: TRBV6-4
j_call: TRBJ2-1
d_call: TRBD2
clone_size: .
cdr3_aa: CASSDEAGGTREQFF
cdr3_nt: TGTGCCAGCAGTGACGAAGCGGGAGGAACGCGCGAGCAGTTCTTC

v_call: TRBV25-1
j_call: TRBJ1-5
d_call: .
clone_size: .
cdr3_aa: CASKLYQPQHF
cdr3_nt: TGTGCCAGCAAACTATATCAGCCCCAGCATTTT

v_call: TRBV12-3/TRBV12-4
j_call: TRBJ2-3
d_call: .
clone_size: few
cdr3_aa: CASSLEDTQYF
cdr3_nt: TGTGCCAGCAGTTTGGAAGATACGCAGTATTTT

v_call: TRBV19
j_call: TRBJ1-4
d_call: .
clone_size: .
cdr3_aa: CASSVSDAEKLFF
cdr3_nt: TGTGCCAGTAGTGTCTCAGACGCCGAAAAACTGTTTTTT

v_call: TRBV3-1/TRBV3-2
j_call: TRBJ2-1
d_call: .
clone_size: .
cdr3_aa: CASSQGPYRDDEQFF
cdr3_nt: TGTGCCAGCAGCCAGGGTCCTTACCGGGATGATGAGCAGTTCTTC

v_call: TRBV28
j_call: TRBJ1-3
d_call: TRBD1
clone_size: once
cdr3_aa: CASGRQGDGNTIYF
cdr3_nt: TGTGCCAGCGGTCGGCAGGGGGATGGAAACACCATATATTTT

v_call: TRBV5-6
j_call: TRBJ1-6
d_call: .
clone_size: .
cdr3_aa: CASSSPRAVHSPLHF
cdr3_nt: TGTGCCAGCAGCTCGCCCAGGGCGGTTCATTCACCCCTCCACTTT

v_call: TRBV21-1
j_call: TRBJ2-7
d_call: .
clone_size: .
cdr3_aa: CASSKSRGTGRDEQYF
cdr3_nt: TGTGCCAGCAGCAAGAGTCGGGGGACAGGGAGGGACGAGCAGTACTTC

v_call: TRBV9
j_call: TRBJ2-1
d_call: TRBD2
clone_size: .
cdr3_aa: CASSVSGGNEQFF
cdr3_nt: TGTGCCAGCAGCGTGAGCGGGGGCAATGAGCAGTTCTTC

v_call: TRBV7-9
j_call: TRBJ2-7
d_call: TRBD2
clone_size: .
cdr3_aa: CASSLKRLAGGEQYF
cdr3_nt: TGTGCCAGCAGCTTAAAACGGCTAGCGGGAGGAGAGCAGTACTTC

v_call: TRBV19
j_call: TRBJ1-1
d_call: .
clone_size: .
cdr3_aa: CASRGGMNTEAFF
cdr3_nt: TGTGCCAGTCGCGGAGGGATGAACACTGAAGCTTTCTTT

v_call: TRBV7-9
j_call: TRBJ1-1
d_call: .
clone_size: .
cdr3_aa: CASSHTGAGGTEAFF
cdr3_nt: TGTGCCAGCAGCCATACGGGGGCCGGGGGTACTGAAGCTTTCTTT

v_call: TRBV2
j_call: TRBJ1-5
d_call: TRBD1
clone_size: .
cdr3_aa: CASSWTGSNQPQHF
cdr3_nt: TGTGCCAGCAGTTGGACAGGGAGCAATCAGCCCCAGCATTTT

v_call: TRBV5-1
j_call: TRBJ2-3
d_call: .
clone_size: once
cdr3_aa: CASSLQGPPDTQYF
cdr3_nt: TGCGCCAGCAGCTTACAGGGCCCACCAGATACGCAGTATTTT

v_call: TRBV11-2
j_call: TRBJ2-1
d_call: TRBD2
clone_size: .
cdr3_aa: CASSLMIAGGNEQFF
cdr3_nt: TGTGCCAGCAGCTTAATGATAGCGGGAGGGAATGAGCAGTTCTTC

v_call: TRBV30
j_call: TRBJ1-6
d_call: .
clone_size: .
cdr3_aa: CACRKGGESNSPLHF
cdr3_nt: TGTGCCTGCCGGAAGGGCGGAGAGAGTAATTCACCCCTCCACTTT

v_call: TRBV28
j_call: TRBJ1-2
d_call: TRBD1
clone_size: .
cdr3_aa: CASRTPGQGPYGYTF
cdr3_nt: TGTGCCAGCAGAACCCCGGGACAGGGTCCCTATGGCTACACCTTC

v_call: TRBV28
j_call: TRBJ1-2
d_call: .
clone_size: .
cdr3_aa: CASSSPDWAEGYTF
cdr3_nt: TGTGCCAGCAGCTCCCCGGATTGGGCGGAAGGCTACACCTTC

v_call: TRBV5-6
j_call: TRBJ2-1
d_call: .
clone_size: once
cdr3_aa: CASSQGHGYNEQFF
cdr3_nt: TGTGCCAGCAGCCAGGGACACGGTTACAATGAGCAGTTCTTC

v_call: TRBV7-2
j_call: TRBJ2-7
d_call: .
clone_size: .
cdr3_aa: CASSLEHSYEQYF
cdr3_nt: TGTGCCAGCAGCTTAGAGCACAGTTACGAGCAGTACTTC

v_call: TRBV5-6
j_call: TRBJ1-4
d_call: .
clone_size: .
cdr3_aa: CASSLTGTLTNEKLFF
cdr3_nt: TGTGCCAGCAGCTTGACAGGGACTCTTACTAATGAAAAACTGTTTTTT

v_call: TRBV4-2
j_call: TRBJ2-1
d_call: .
clone_size: .
cdr3_aa: CASSGPNNEQFF
cdr3_nt: TGTGCCAGCAGCGGCCCGAACAATGAGCAGTTCTTC

v_call: TRBV7-2
j_call: TRBJ2-7
d_call: TRBD1
clone_size: .
cdr3_aa: CASSSTGTGLYEQYF
cdr3_nt: TGTGCCAGCAGTTCTACCGGGACAGGGCTATACGAGCAGTACTTC

v_call: TRBV27
j_call: TRBJ1-1
d_call: .
clone_size: .
cdr3_aa: CASSSTELNTEAFF
cdr3_nt: TGTGCCAGCAGTTCGACAGAACTTAACACTGAAGCTTTCTTT

v_call: TRBV19
j_call: TRBJ1-6
d_call: .
clone_size: .
cdr3_aa: CASSISLGSPLHF
cdr3_nt: TGTGCCAGTAGTATCTCTTTGGGGTCACCCCTCCACTTT

v_call: TRBV12-3/TRBV12-4
j_call: TRBJ2-3
d_call: .
clone_size: .
cdr3_aa: CASSLWDTDTQYF
cdr3_nt: TGTGCCAGCAGTTTGTGGGACACAGATACGCAGTATTTT

v_call: TRBV7-9
j_call: TRBJ1-3
d_call: .
clone_size: .
cdr3_aa: CASSPLLSSGNTIYF
cdr3_nt: TGTGCCAGCAGCCCCCTCCTGAGCTCTGGAAACACCATATATTTT

v_call: TRBV30
j_call: TRBJ2-7
d_call: TRBD1
clone_size: .
cdr3_aa: CAWSNRGRYEQYF
cdr3_nt: TGTGCCTGGAGTAACAGGGGGCGGTACGAGCAGTACTTC

v_call: TRBV7-2
j_call: TRBJ2-7
d_call: .
clone_size: .
cdr3_aa: CASSFSRGRREQYF
cdr3_nt: TGTGCCAGCAGCTTTTCGAGGGGAAGACGCGAGCAGTACTTC

v_call: TRBV30
j_call: TRBJ2-7
d_call: .
clone_size: once
cdr3_aa: CAWGQGAGGYEQYF
cdr3_nt: TGTGCCTGGGGTCAGGGGGCGGGAGGCTACGAGCAGTACTTC

v_call: TRBV5-4
j_call: TRBJ1-3
d_call: .
clone_size: .
cdr3_aa: CASSLAGVSTSGNTIYF
cdr3_nt: TGTGCCAGCAGCTTGGCGGGAGTCAGCACCTCTGGAAACACCATATATTTT